This T cell receptor beta chain was documented in a study of T cell responses to AZD1222 COVID-19 vaccine. Points on this clone: Its antigen is not known.

Here immunoSEQ multiplex PCR was the method, and the copy in TCRdb shows in-frame clones only, minus some. The sample records roughly 140,000 clones, about 90% being singletons. The length of the CDR3 is 15 residues. Per germline, CDR1 MNHEY and CDR2 SMNVEV (reference sequence). The V end was cut by 0 bases, the J end by 11 bases, with 14 bases between. Whole-study results and caveats: Targeting of unmutated variant regions was reportedly seen in nearly half of spike-specific TCRs.

This chain links TRBV27 with TRBJ1-6; no firm D call. This receptor was obtained from an adult in good health. The source was peripheral blood, collected on day 0 of AZD1222 vaccination. CDR3 in amino acids: CASSLSAYPGTPLHF. For the CDR3, the DNA is TGTGCCAGCAGTTTATCGGCGTACCCGGGGACACCCCTCCACTTT.